This is a list of T cell receptor beta chains from one sample in a study of cytotoxic CD8 clonotypes in ibrutinib-treated CLL. Clones were sequenced by immunoSEQ multiplex PCR, and TCRdb holds only the in-frame ones, with some missing. There are over 200,000 clones in the sample; 79% occur only once, and 9.5% to 12% lies in the top ten. Sequenced material: PBMCs, taken after 12 months of ibrutinib treatment. The receptors stem from a human donor with chronic lymphocytic leukemia. Both conserved end residues are part of each CDR3. A D gene is named only where the DNA matches it firmly. Expanded clones get a size class; other rows say once, few or many, or leave the size out.

D	V	J	size	DNA	CDR3
.	TRBV30	TRBJ1-1	.	TGTGCCTGGAGTTCTTACAGGGCGGGCACTGAAGCTTTCTTT	CAWSSYRAGTEAFF
TRBD1	TRBV4-1	TRBJ1-6	.	TGCGCCAGCAGCCAATCAAGGGCTAGGGGGCAGAATTCACCCCTCCACTTT	CASSQSRARGQNSPLHF
TRBD2	TRBV5-4	TRBJ2-1	.	TGTGCCAGCAGCTGGGGAGTCCTAGCGGGGGGTTACAATGAGCAGTTCTTC	CASSWGVLAGGYNEQFF
TRBD1	TRBV30	TRBJ1-2	.	TGTGCCTGGATACGACAGGGGCGAGGGGGCTACACCTTC	CAWIRQGRGGYTF
.	TRBV5-4	TRBJ2-3	.	TGTGCCAGCAGCTTGGCCCTAGATACGCAGTATTTT	CASSLALDTQYF
.	TRBV25-1	TRBJ2-3	.	TGTGCCAGCAGTGAAGAGGGGAGGTATGGGAGGAACAGAGATACGCAGTATTTT	CASSEEGRYGRNRDTQYF
.	TRBV9	TRBJ1-2	.	TGTGCCAGCAGCGTAGGGGTCCAGACTAACTATGGCTACACCTTC	CASSVGVQTNYGYTF
.	TRBV19	TRBJ1-5	.	TGTGCCAGTGAGGAGGCAGGGGTACATCAGCCCCAGCATTTT	CASEEAGVHQPQHF
.	TRBV19	TRBJ2-7	.	TGTGCCAGTAGTATAGTCCCCTACGAGCAGTACTTC	CASSIVPYEQYF
.	TRBV5-1	TRBJ2-1	once	TGCGCCAGCAGCGTTGGGGATCTGGGGTACAATGAGCAGTTCTTC	CASSVGDLGYNEQFF
TRBD1	TRBV11-2	TRBJ1-1	once	TGTGCCAGCAGCTACACAGGGGCGAACACTGAAGCTTTCTTT	CASSYTGANTEAFF
.	TRBV2	TRBJ2-1	.	TGTGCCAGCAGTAGAGCAGGTTACAATGAGCAGTTCTTC	CASSRAGYNEQFF
TRBD1	TRBV11-2	TRBJ1-1	.	TGTGCCAGCAGCCCAAGGACAGGGGTGAACACTGAAGCTTTCTTT	CASSPRTGVNTEAFF
TRBD2	TRBV9	TRBJ2-7	.	TGTGCCAGCAGCGTAGGGACCGGGACTAGCGGCTTGGAGCAGTACTTC	CASSVGTGTSGLEQYF
.	TRBV19	TRBJ1-1	.	TGTGCCTCGTGGCCCGGCCAGGGAGGAACTGAAGCTTTCTTT	CASWPGQGGTEAFF
.	TRBV7-8	TRBJ2-5	.	TGTGCCAGCAGCTTAGAAGACGAGGGACCAGAGACCCAGTACTTC	CASSLEDEGPETQYF
TRBD1	TRBV13	TRBJ1-2	.	TGTGCCAGCAGTCCGGGACAGCTCCTCTATGGCTACACCTTC	CASSPGQLLYGYTF
.	TRBV5-1	TRBJ2-3	.	TGCGCCAGCAGCTTGTATGTGGGGAGCACAGATACGCAGTATTTT	CASSLYVGSTDTQYF
.	TRBV15	TRBJ1-4	.	TGTGCCACCAGCTCGCCGGGGGGCCTAAAACTGTTTTTT	CATSSPGGLKLFF
.	TRBV6-1	TRBJ1-6	.	TGTGCCAGCCTCCCGCCGAGCTCCTATAATTCACCCCTCCACTTT	CASLPPSSYNSPLHF
.	TRBV5-1	TRBJ2-2	.	TGCGCCAGCAGCTTTGTCCCGCCCGGGGAGCTGTTTTTT	CASSFVPPGELFF
.	TRBV9	TRBJ1-2	many	TGTGCCAGCAGCGCCACAGGGAAACATGGCTACACCTTC	CASSATGKHGYTF
.	TRBV19	TRBJ1-2	.	TGTGCCAGTAGTCCCAGCTCCTATGGCTACACCTTC	CASSPSSYGYTF
TRBD2	TRBV11-2	TRBJ2-7	.	TGTGCCAGCAGCTATACGGTCTCTAGCGGCTCCTACGAGCAGTACTTC	CASSYTVSSGSYEQYF
.	TRBV6-5	TRBJ1-1	.	TGTGCCAGCAGCGACGTCACTGAAGCTTTCTTT	CASSDVTEAFF
TRBD1	TRBV18	TRBJ1-5	.	TGTGCCAGCTCACCCCAGGGGGGAAGGCAGCCCCAGCATTTT	CASSPQGGRQPQHF
TRBD1	TRBV9	TRBJ1-1	.	TGTGCCAGCAGCAATACCGGGACAGGGACTAACACTGAAGCTTTCTTT	CASSNTGTGTNTEAFF
.	TRBV7-9	TRBJ2-5	.	TGTGCCAGCAGCCCAAAAGAGACCCAGTACTTC	CASSPKETQYF
.	TRBV7-9	TRBJ1-4	once	TGTGCCAGCAGCTTAGGCGGGTCCAATAATGAAAAACTGTTTTTT	CASSLGGSNNEKLFF
TRBD1	TRBV5-3	TRBJ1-1	.	TGTGCCAGAAGCTTGTTTGGGCAGGGGGCTTGGAGGAACACTGAAGCTTTCTTT	CARSLFGQGAWRNTEAFF
.	TRBV4-2	TRBJ1-2	.	TGTGCCAGCAGCCCAAAGGGGAGGGAAGATCATGGCTACACCTTC	CASSPKGREDHGYTF
.	TRBV2	TRBJ1-4	.	TGTGCCAGCAGTCGACAGGCCAGCACTACTGAAAAACTGTTTTTT	CASSRQASTTEKLFF
.	TRBV27	TRBJ2-1	.	TGTGCCAGCAGTTTTGCGGAATTCGGCAATGAGCAGTTCTTC	CASSFAEFGNEQFF
.	TRBV6-1	TRBJ2-3	.	TGTGCCATAGGACTAACCACAGATACGCAGTATTTT	CAIGLTTDTQYF
TRBD2	TRBV18	TRBJ2-1	.	TGTGCCAGCTCACCTCCTCTAGCGGAATACAATGAGCAGTTCTTC	CASSPPLAEYNEQFF
.	TRBV5-1	TRBJ2-5	few	TGCGCCAGCAGCTTGTGGGGAGCTCAAGAGACCCAGTACTTC	CASSLWGAQETQYF
.	TRBV5-6	TRBJ2-2	.	TGTGCCAGCACCCGAATTTCTTGGGGGTCGAACACCGGGGAGCTGTTTTTT	CASTRISWGSNTGELFF
.	TRBV14	TRBJ2-5	.	TGTGCCAGCAGCCAATTTTTAGAGACCCAGTACTTC	CASSQFLETQYF
.	TRBV11-2	TRBJ1-1	.	TGTGCCAGCAGCCCCACGCCAAGGACGGCCGGATCCCTGAACACTGAAGCTTTCTTT	CASSPTPRTAGSLNTEAFF
.	TRBV5-4	TRBJ2-1	.	TGTGCCAGCAGCTTGGTGGTCGATGAGCAGTTCTTC	CASSLVVDEQFF